This T cell receptor (beta chain) is drawn from a study of vaccination and CD4 T cells after COVID-19. CD4+ T cells that had been cultured provided DNA sequenced with the Oncomine TCR Beta short-read assay. Cultured CD4+ T cells were the source of extracted genomic DNA. TCRdb re-analysed the PCR reads in MiXCR, keeping a single row per CDR3 protein. In the table there are around 4,500 distinct CDR3 sequences, about a third of which are singletons. Treatment here: roughly 10-day PBMC culture with coronavirus spike peptide pools or control peptides (ViraFEST assay). Pre-COVID-19 pandemic sampling (2011-2018) yielded the unexposed donor's CD4+ T cells. On this clonotype itself: Its antigen is unidentified.

The sequencing sample was made of CD4+ T cells from blood, cultured in vitro. This receptor was identified in a human donor in good health.

The CDR3 DNA reads as TGCGCCAGCAGCTTGGCCGGGACAGGGTATAGCAATCAGCCCCAGCATTTT. Residues: CASSLAGTGYSNQPQHF. The chain couples TRBV5-1 to TRBJ1-5; TRBD1 agrees at 9 bases. Germline CDR1 reads SGHRS; CDR2 reads YFSETQ. The CDR3 is made up of 17 amino acids. V trimming: 0 bases; J trimming: 0 bases; junction bases outside the gene matches: 4.